The 2 T cell receptor beta chains given below trace back to one sample, sequenced in a study of cytomegalovirus exposure and HLA in healthy donors. 13 Jbeta primers and 60 Vbeta primers were used for the PCR. TCRdb's table, derived via immunoSEQ multiplex PCR, lists solely in-frame clones and lacks some. The data contain about 160,000 clones, roughly 80% of them singletons. The material sequenced was PBMCs. The receptors originated from a woman younger than 45 in good health and CMV-seropositive.

This clone was observed a few times. This chain connects TRBV7-9 to TRBJ1-2, with 9 positions matching TRBD1. V shed 8 bases, J shed 2 bases, and the junction held 0 bases outside the gene matches. The CDR3 is 12 residues long. The germline gives CDR1 SEHNR, CDR2 FQNEAQ (reference sequence). CDR3 residues: CASDRGNYGYTF. The CDR3 DNA is TGTGCCAGCGACAGGGGGAACTATGGCTACACCTTC.

The rearrangement joins TRBV6-5 to TRBJ1-2; D is perhaps TRBD1 (5 bases). The CDR3 has 14 amino acids. Germline V CDR1 and CDR2: MNHEY, SVGAGI. Trimming pared 6 bases from V and 0 bases from J, leaving 11 bases between. As DNA, the CDR3 is TGTGCCAGCAGCCACGGGGGTACTAACTATGGCTACACCTTC. Protein: CASSHGGTNYGYTF.